These 20 T cell receptor beta chains were all obtained from the same sample, sequenced in a study of blood T cell repertoires in COVID-19 (dated by TCRdb to the early 2020s). The receptor library was made with the immunoSEQ multiplex PCR assay. TCRdb obtained this table from immuneACCESS and retained in-frame rearrangements with V and J assigned. These tables miss some clones; where compared with another copy, unresolved V genes account for less than half of the shortfall, and the remainder is unexplained. This sample gives roughly 330,000 clones in total; roughly 85% of them show up just once. The biggest ten clones account for approximately 5% of the sample. The source material was PBMCs or T cells enriched from blood (not recorded which). The receptors derive from a woman aged 30 to 39 who had recovered from COVID-19.

The chain links TRBV5-4 to TRBJ2-3, with TRBD2 identical over 13 bases. Germline CDR1 and CDR2: SGHNT and YYREEE (reference sequence). CDR3 length: 16 residues. J lost 4 bases, V lost 4 bases, and 6 bases had no gene match. The CDR3 protein is CASSRAGLAGSDTQYF. The CDR3 DNA sequence: TGTGCCAGCAGCAGGGCGGGACTAGCGGGGTCAGATACGCAGTATTTT.

This chain joins TRBV27 and TRBJ1-2; D is unclear. V was clipped by 2 bases and J by 7 bases, with 17 bases between them. From germline, CDR1 is MNHEY and CDR2 SMNVEV (reference sequence). The CDR3 consists of 15 residues. CDR3 amino acids: CASSLRRGKRGGYTF. The DNA for the CDR3 is TGTGCCAGCAGTTTAAGGCGAGGCAAACGGGGTGGCTACACCTTC.

The rearrangement links TRBV29-1 to TRBJ2-5, with a tentative D call TRBD2 (6 bases). Looked up from germline, CDR1 is SQVTM and CDR2 is ANQGSEA. The CDR3 is 14 amino acids. V lost 7 bases and J lost 10, with 25 bases in between. The CDR3, as DNA: TGCAGCGCCTCCCGGGGGACCCCGAACGGTTTCCAGTACTTC. Its translation: CSASRGTPNGFQYF.

V and J are TRBV2 and TRBJ1-2; D possibly corresponds to TRBD1 (5 bases). The germline V gene has CDR1 SNHLY and CDR2 FYNNEI. Between the trimmed V and J ends, which lost 8 bases and 2 bases, there was a span of 27 bases. The CDR3 consists of 18 residues. CDR3 in DNA: TGTGCCAGCCGCCGACCCGTAAGCCAACAGGTTCCCAACTATGGCTACACCTTC. This encodes CASRRPVSQQVPNYGYTF.

The chain has TRBV5-1 and TRBJ2-1; D not resolved. Trimming left V 0 bases short and J 14 bases short, with 12 bases between. The germline gives CDR1 SGHRS, CDR2 YFSETQ. This CDR3 region has 12 residues. In DNA, the CDR3 is TGCGCCAGCAGCTTGGACACTACGACGAAGTTCTTC. This codes for CASSLDTTTKFF.

Only one count was recorded for this clone. This rearrangement joins TRBV9 to TRBJ2-2, with 8 nucleotides matching TRBD1. Trimming cost V 3 bases and J 4 bases; bases outside gene matches: 5. This CDR3 region has 15 residues. CDR1 and CDR2 from the germline V gene are SGDLS and YYNGEE. The CDR3 loop reads CASSATGGATGELFF. In DNA form, the CDR3 reads TGTGCCAGCAGCGCCACAGGGGGAGCCACCGGGGAGCTGTTTTTT.

The rearrangement uses TRBV5-1 and TRBJ1-4; 9 bases are shared with TRBD1. Trimming removed 5 bases from V and 5 bases from J; junction bases left unmatched: 4. The CDR3 is 14 residues long. Germline V gene sequence: CDR1 SGHRS, CDR2 YFSETQ. CDR3 DNA: TGCGCCAGCAGTCGGACAGGGGAGAATGAAAAACTGTTTTTT. It codes for CASSRTGENEKLFF. Using reference TRBV5-1 and TRBJ1-4 for the parts outside the CDR3, the full variable domain is KAGVTQTPRYLIKTRGQQVTLSCSPISGHRSVSWYQQTPGQGLQFLFEYFSETQRNKGNFPGRFSGRQFSNSRSEMNVSTLELGDSALYLCASSRTGENEKLFFGSGTQLSVL.

The CDR3 bases are TGTGCCAGCTCTCCTCGACAGGGGATAACAGATACGCAGTATTTT. It yields the protein CASSPRQGITDTQYF. V and J are TRBV18 and TRBJ2-3; 8 bases are a match to TRBD1. The CDR3 consists of 15 residues. The germline CDR1 and CDR2 sequences are KGHSH and LQKENI. J lost 3 bases, V lost 6 bases, and 8 bases had no gene match.

Note on this clone: Germline is not matched at one junction end, which may reflect a read error. The chain links TRBV12-5 to TRBJ2-5; D gene ambiguous. The CDR3 contains 12 residues. CDR1 LGHNT and CDR2 FRNRAP come from the germline V gene. This CDR3 is CASGLDQETQYF. The CDR3 DNA is TGTGCTAGTGGTTTGGACCAGGAGACCCAGTACTTC.

This clone was recorded at least ten times. V is TRBV5-1 and J is TRBJ2-7; D possibly corresponds to TRBD2 (6 bases). The CDR3 has 15 amino acids. V was cut by 1 base and J by 5 bases, with 16 bases left in between. Per the germline V gene, CDR1 is SGHRS and CDR2 is YFSETQ. The CDR3 bases are TGCGCCAGCAGCTTGAGACAGAGTCCTAGCGACGAGCAGTACTTC. Amino acid sequence: CASSLRQSPSDEQYF.

The genes are TRBV5-1 and TRBJ1-6; D gene ambiguous. There are 16 residues in the CDR3. The V end lost 2 bases, the J end lost 7 bases, and 16 bases lay between the germline ends. Germline values: CDR1 SGHRS, CDR2 YFSETQ. CDR3 sequence reads: CASSLEVLLRNSPLHF. The CDR3 DNA reads as TGCGCCAGCAGCTTAGAGGTATTACTACGGAATTCACCCCTCCACTTT.

The chain uses TRBV20-1 and TRBJ1-2; 9 positions match TRBD1. Trimming at V came to 3 bases and at J to 8 bases, leaving 10 bases not matched to a gene. The CDR3 has 14 amino acids. CDR1 is DFQATT, CDR2 SNEGSKA, per germline (reference sequence). The CDR3 coding sequence is TGCAGTGCTAGTCCCTCGACAGGGGGTATCGGCTACACCTTC. Amino acid sequence: CSASPSTGGIGYTF.

In its sample, this clone was seen once. This chain uses TRBV19 with TRBJ1-2; D is unclear. The CDR3 runs to 14 residues. The ends were cut back, 1 base at V and 2 bases at J, with 8 bases in the middle. Germline CDR1 is LNHDA and CDR2 is SQIVND (reference sequence). The CDR3 DNA reads as TGTGCCAGTAGTATAGGGCACAGCAACTATGGCTACACCTTC. Residues: CASSIGHSNYGYTF.

The table lists this clone with a count of one. This sequence joins TRBV18 and TRBJ2-3; maybe TRBD2 (5 bases). There are 16 residues in the CDR3. The V gene's germline CDR1 is KGHSH and CDR2 LQKENI. V was cut by 5 bases and J by 3 bases, with 18 bases left in between. As DNA, the CDR3 is TGTGCCAGCTCAGAGCGGTGGGAATCTGGGACAGATACGCAGTATTTT. Translated: CASSERWESGTDTQYF.

The CDR3 protein is CASSEGAYGTEAFF. CDR3 DNA: TGTGCCAGCAGTGAAGGGGCCTATGGCACTGAAGCTTTCTTT. The chain carries TRBV2 and TRBJ1-1; D gene ambiguous. The germline V gene encodes CDR1 SNHLY and CDR2 FYNNEI. The ends were cut back, 1 base at V and 4 bases at J, with 10 bases in the middle. This CDR3 is 14 amino acids long.

The V and J genes are TRBV4-2 and TRBJ1-2; TRBD1 aligns across 9 bases. The CDR3 spans 17 residues. Germline CDR1 and CDR2: LGHNA and YNFKEQ. V lost 0 bases to trimming and J lost 1 base; unmatched junction nucleotides: 6. The CDR3 is CASSQDRGQGLNYGYTF. In DNA form, the CDR3 reads TGTGCCAGCAGCCAAGATAGGGGACAGGGACTTAACTATGGCTACACCTTC.

This chain connects TRBV27 to TRBJ2-7; D unresolved. Germline loops: CDR1 MNHEY, CDR2 SMNVEV (reference sequence). The CDR3 loop spans 13 amino acids. V was shortened by 4 bases and J by 0 bases, with 7 bases between the two germline ends. The CDR3 DNA reads TGTGCCAGCAGTTCAACTTTCTCCTACGAGCAGTACTTC. Its protein is CASSSTFSYEQYF.

The V and J genes are TRBV6-5 and TRBJ1-2; D remains unclear. CDR1 and CDR2 from the germline V gene are MNHEY and SVGAGI. The CDR3 consists of 11 residues. V lost 6 bases and J 5 bases, leaving 7 bases between the germline ends. CDR3 residues: CASSQEYGYTF. CDR3 in DNA: TGTGCCAGCAGCCAGGAATATGGCTACACCTTC.

This clone was seen once. V is TRBV14 and J is TRBJ2-7; TRBD2 might be the D (5 bases). The ends were cut back, 0 bases at V and 1 base at J, with 7 bases in the middle. This CDR3 is built from 14 residues. Germline CDR1 is SGHDN and CDR2 is FVKESK. The CDR3 reads CASSQERVSYEQYF. CDR3 bases: TGTGCCAGCAGCCAAGAGAGGGTTTCCTACGAGCAGTACTTC.

The chain uses TRBV2 and TRBJ1-2; 11 nucleotides align to TRBD1. Germline values: CDR1 SNHLY, CDR2 FYNNEI. V gave up 1 base and J gave up 3 bases; unmatched junction bases: 7. The CDR3 is 17 amino acids. The CDR3 nucleotides are TGTGCCAGCAGTGAAGGGACAGGGGGCGGTTACGACTATGGCTACACCTTC. This encodes CASSEGTGGGYDYGYTF.